Shown below are 20 T cell receptor beta chains from a single sample sequenced in a study of breast tumors, draining lymph nodes, adjacent tissues (dated by TCRdb to 2016 to 2017). The lymph node samples were taken from the axillary draining lymph nodes of breast cancer patients. The library relied on multiplex PCR. For sequencing, an Illumina HiSeq 2000 was employed. TCRdb's own reprocessing of the public reads used fastp at Q25 and MiXCR and kept productive beta chains. Each entry merges the rows of one CDR3 protein and shows their most common DNA and genes. The sample yields about 230,000 distinct CDR3 sequences; 32% were counted once. The top ten constitute approximately 1.4% of the sample. Sequenced material: axillary lymph node tissue. Receptors originate from a female donor with breast cancer. Some clones in this sample may be carry-over from other donors' samples.

The count of this clonotype is one. The V and J genes are TRBV20-1 and TRBJ1-3; D may be TRBD1 (6 bases). Germline V gene data show CDR1 as DFQATT and CDR2 as SNEGSKA (reference sequence). With 7 bases removed from V and 5 bases from J, the gap between germline ends came to 24 bases. CDR3 length: 16 amino acids. The CDR3 loop is CSGRKGGGEQRNTIYF. In nucleotides, the CDR3 is TGCAGTGGTAGGAAGGGGGGGGGTGAGCAGAGAAACACCATATATTTT.

The chain employs TRBV7-3 and TRBJ2-1, with a tentative D call TRBD2 (6 bases). There are 13 residues in the CDR3. Trimming removed 1 base from V and 9 bases from J, with 10 bases in between. Germline assignment: CDR1 SGHTA and CDR2 FQGTGA. The CDR3 DNA is TGTGCCAGCAGCTTAAAGTGGGGGGTTGAGCAGTTCTTC. Translation: CASSLKWGVEQFF.

Note on this clonotype: Germline is not matched at one junction end, which may reflect a read error. The chain couples TRBV6-5 to TRBJ2-5; 8 bases are shared with TRBD2. In germline, CDR1 is MNHEY, CDR2 SVGAGI. The CDR3 extends over 14 amino acids. CDR3 bases: TGTGCCAGCAGTCACTCGGGGGGGGTGGAGACCCAGTACTTC. Residues: CASSHSGGVETQYF.

This clonotype was recorded many times. This chain connects TRBV5-1 to TRBJ2-7, with a possible D match to TRBD2 (6 bases). Germline V gene lookup returns CDR1 SGHRS and CDR2 YFSETQ. Trimming took off 1 base at V and 6 bases at J, with 14 bases between the two ends. This CDR3 has 14 amino acids. The chain's CDR3 is CASSLMGRLSEQYF. CDR3 DNA sequence: TGCGCCAGCAGCTTGATGGGGAGGTTAAGCGAGCAGTACTTC. Looking up the rest from reference TRBV5-1 and TRBJ2-7 gives the full variable domain: KAGVTQTPRYLIKTRGQQVTLSCSPISGHRSVSWYQQTPGQGLQFLFEYFSETQRNKGNFPGRFSGRQFSNSRSEMNVSTLELGDSALYLCASSLMGRLSEQYFGPGTRLTVT.

This clonotype was observed many times. The junction departs from the called germline gene at one end, perhaps through a read error. V usage is TRBV28 and J usage is TRBJ1-2; weak D call: TRBD1 (5 bases). The length of the CDR3 is 13 residues. CDR1 is MDHEN, CDR2 SYDVKM, per germline. In DNA form, the CDR3 reads TGTGCCATCGCAATGGGGCAAAACTCTGGCTACACCTTC. Protein product: CAIAMGQNSGYTF.

The table lists this clonotype with many counts. V usage is TRBV20-1 and J usage is TRBJ2-3; TRBD2 agrees at 12 bases. There are 14 residues in the CDR3. After removal of 3 bases from V and 3 bases from J, the junction contained 1 base not matched to a gene. The germline V gene encodes CDR1 DFQATT and CDR2 SNEGSKA (reference sequence). CDR3 residues: CSASTSGRTDTQYF. DNA of the CDR3: TGCAGTGCTAGTACTAGCGGGAGGACAGATACGCAGTATTTT.

The chain links TRBV12-3 or TRBV12-4 to TRBJ2-7; the D gene could be TRBD1 or TRBD2 (5 bases each). Trimming stripped 10 bases from V and 4 bases from J, with 20 bases between. The CDR3 length is 14 residues. CDR3 sequence: CATRVGEVNYEQYF. CDR3 nucleotide sequence: TGTGCCACCAGGGTGGGGGAAGTCAATTACGAGCAGTACTTC.

This clonotype was recorded many times. The V call is TRBV29-1, the J call TRBJ2-3; 10 bases match TRBD2. CDR3 length equals 15 residues. With 4 bases clipped from V and 5 bases from J, the junction kept 9 bases outside the gene matches. Germline V gene data show CDR1 as SQVTM and CDR2 as ANQGSEA. CDR3 coding DNA: TGCAGCGTTGTCTTTAGCGGGGGGCATGGAGATACGCAGTATTTT. It is translated as CSVVFSGGHGDTQYF.

This clonotype was picked up a small number of times. The chain is built from TRBV7-2 and TRBJ1-1; 7 nucleotides align to TRBD1. The germline gives CDR1 SGHTA, CDR2 FQGNSA. The junction had 10 bases not matched to a gene; V was cut back by 5 bases and J by 7 bases. The CDR3 is 14 residues long. The CDR3 is CASSPGGAPHEAFF. In nucleotides, the CDR3 is TGTGCCAGCAGCCCAGGGGGGGCTCCCCATGAAGCTTTCTTT.

In this sample, this clonotype turned up many times. The chain combines TRBV28 with TRBJ2-1; D perhaps matches TRBD2 (6 bases). Trimming removed 5 bases at V and 3 bases at J, with 14 bases between. Germline V gene sequence: CDR1 MDHEN, CDR2 SYDVKM. The CDR3 extends over 15 amino acids. The CDR3 region is CASSPRDWDYNEQFF. CDR3 sequence (DNA): TGTGCCAGCAGTCCCCGGGACTGGGACTACAATGAGCAGTTCTTC. The variable domain in full, completed from reference TRBV28 and TRBJ2-1, reads DVKVTQSSRYLVKRTGEKVFLECVQDMDHENMFWYRQDPGLGLRLIYFSYDVKMKEKGDIPEGYSVSREKKERFSLILESASTNQTSMYLCASSPRDWDYNEQFFGPGTRLTVL.

In regard to this clonotype: A read error may be the cause here, since a much bigger clone is one base away. This chain uses TRBV28 with TRBJ1-2; TRBD1 might be the D (5 bases). The V and J ends lost 2 bases and 13 bases respectively, with 11 bases between them. Germline lookup yields CDR1 MDHEN and CDR2 SYDVKM. This CDR3 spans 11 amino acids. CDR3: CASSLEGSCTF. The CDR3 nucleotides are TGTGCCAGCAGTTTAGAGGGGAGCTGCACCTTC.

Only a few counts were recorded for this clonotype. A much larger clone lies one base from this, so it may be a read error. The chain joins TRBV6-5 to TRBJ2-7; D unresolved. The ends were cut back, 2 bases at V and 3 bases at J, with 14 bases in the middle. Germline lookup yields CDR1 MNHEY and CDR2 SVGAGI. This CDR3 spans 15 amino acids. The CDR3 region has the DNA TGTGCCAGCAGTTACGGACGGAATTCCCTCTACGAGCAGTACTTC. It codes for CASSYGRNSLYEQYF.

This clonotype was seen at least ten times. The chain has TRBV29-1 and TRBJ2-5; D perhaps matches TRBD2 (6 bases). V lost 3 bases to trimming and J lost 7 bases, with 18 bases between them. The CDR3 covers 14 residues. CDR1 and CDR2 from the germline V gene are SQVTM and ANQGSEA. DNA for the CDR3: TGCAGCGTTGAGTCCGGGAGCCAAACAGGGACCCAGTACTTC. Translated, it gives CSVESGSQTGTQYF.

The rearrangement uses TRBV20-1 and TRBJ2-1; 9 positions match TRBD2. Germline V gene data show CDR1 as DFQATT and CDR2 as SNEGSKA (reference sequence). The CDR3 runs 16 residues. V lost 0 bases to trimming and J lost 14 bases; unmatched junction nucleotides: 17. The CDR3 reads CSARDTTSGAQLSEFF. In nucleotides, the CDR3 is TGCAGTGCTAGAGATACGACTAGCGGAGCCCAATTGTCGGAGTTCTTC.

Concerning this clonotype itself: This may come from a read error, since a much larger clone is one base off. The genes are TRBV20-1 and TRBJ2-7; 10 positions agree with TRBD2. The V gene's germline CDR1 is DFQATT and CDR2 SNEGSKA (reference sequence). The CDR3 runs to 15 residues. V trimming: 3 bases; J trimming: 4 bases; junction bases outside the gene matches: 9. For the CDR3, the DNA is TGCAGTGCTAGCGACACTAGCGGGAAGACATACGAGCAGTACTTC. Translation gives CSASDTSGKTYEQYF.

This clonotype appeared many times. The rearrangement uses TRBV20-1 and TRBJ2-4, with unresolved D. The CDR3 contains 15 residues. The V end lost 4 bases, the J end lost 2 bases, and 15 bases lay between the germline ends. Germline V CDR1 and CDR2: DFQATT, SNEGSKA (reference sequence). In DNA form, the CDR3 reads TGCAGTGCTACAAATAGGACCAGCTCCAAAAACATTCAGTACTTC. It specifies CSATNRTSSKNIQYF.

This clonotype was counted a few times. This may stem from a read error, because a much larger clone lies one nucleotide away. This chain links TRBV11-3 with TRBJ2-1; 11 bases are a match to TRBD2. The end of the DNA is better explained by TRBJ2-7, so the J call may be wrong. Germline V gene sequence: CDR1 SGHNT, CDR2 YENEEA. The CDR3 is made up of 16 amino acids. The CDR3 spells CASSAQGLADDNEQYF. CDR3 DNA: TGTGCCAGCAGCGCACAGGGACTAGCGGATGACAATGAGCAGTACTTC.

This clonotype was counted at least ten times. V gene TRBV25-1 combines with J gene TRBJ2-2; D ambiguous. Trimming took 7 bases from V and 3 from J, leaving 3 bases between them. Germline values: CDR1 MGHDK, CDR2 SYGVNS. The CDR3 has 11 residues. The CDR3 bases are TGTGCCAGCACTGACACCGGGGAGCTGTTTTTT. Protein product: CASTDTGELFF.

This clonotype was picked up many times. J is TRBJ2-7 and V is TRBV11-2; D not certain. Trimming shortened V by 0 bases and J by 3 bases, and 6 bases separated the two germline ends. This CDR3 has 13 amino acids. Germline CDR1 is SGHAT and CDR2 is FQNNGV. The CDR3 DNA sequence: TGTGCCAGCAGCTTAGATAGTGGCTACGAGCAGTACTTC. This gives the protein CASSLDSGYEQYF. The full variable domain, completed using reference TRBV11-2 and TRBJ2-7, is EAGVAQSPRYKIIEKRQSVAFWCNPISGHATLYWYQQILGQGPKLLIQFQNNGVVDDSQLPKDRFSAERLKGVDSTLKIQPAKLEDSAVYLCASSLDSGYEQYFGPGTRLTVT.

This clonotype was found many times. This chain uses TRBV5-6 with TRBJ2-2; 10 bases fit TRBD2. Per the germline V gene, CDR1 is SGHDT and CDR2 is YYEEEE. The trim removed 2 bases at V and 5 bases at J, leaving 3 bases unmatched. The CDR3 has 15 residues. CDR3 loop: CASSLAGGLTGELFF. DNA for the CDR3: TGTGCCAGCAGCTTAGCGGGAGGGCTTACCGGGGAGCTGTTTTTT. The full variable domain, in which reference TRBV5-6 and TRBJ2-2 provide the parts outside the CDR3, is DAGVTQSPTHLIKTRGQQVTLRCSPKSGHDTVSWYQQALGQGPQFIFQYYEEEERQRGNFPDRFSGHQFPNYSSELNVNALLLGDSALYLCASSLAGGLTGELFFGEGSRLTVL.